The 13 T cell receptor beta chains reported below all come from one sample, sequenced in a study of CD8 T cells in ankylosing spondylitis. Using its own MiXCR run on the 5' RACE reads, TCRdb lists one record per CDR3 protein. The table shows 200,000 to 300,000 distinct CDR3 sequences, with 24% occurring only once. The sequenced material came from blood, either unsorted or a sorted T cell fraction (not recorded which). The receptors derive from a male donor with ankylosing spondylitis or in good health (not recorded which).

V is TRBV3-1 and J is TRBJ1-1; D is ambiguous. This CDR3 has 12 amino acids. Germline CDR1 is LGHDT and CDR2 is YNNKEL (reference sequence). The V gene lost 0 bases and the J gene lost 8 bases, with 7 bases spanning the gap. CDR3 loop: CASSQDSREAFF. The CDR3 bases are TGTGCCAGCAGCCAAGATTCCAGAGAAGCTTTCTTT.

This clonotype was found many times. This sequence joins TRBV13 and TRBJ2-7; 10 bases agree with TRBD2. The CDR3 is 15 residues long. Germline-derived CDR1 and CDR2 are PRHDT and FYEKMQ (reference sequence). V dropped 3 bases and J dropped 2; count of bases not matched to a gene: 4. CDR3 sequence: CASSFLAGGTYEQYF. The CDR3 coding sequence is TGTGCCAGCAGCTTCTTAGCGGGGGGAACCTACGAGCAGTACTTC.

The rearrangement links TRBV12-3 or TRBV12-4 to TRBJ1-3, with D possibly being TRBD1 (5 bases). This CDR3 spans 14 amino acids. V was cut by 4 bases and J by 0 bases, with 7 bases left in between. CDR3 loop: CASSSGISGNTIYF. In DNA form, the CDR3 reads TGTGCCAGCAGTTCAGGGATCTCTGGAAACACCATATATTTT.

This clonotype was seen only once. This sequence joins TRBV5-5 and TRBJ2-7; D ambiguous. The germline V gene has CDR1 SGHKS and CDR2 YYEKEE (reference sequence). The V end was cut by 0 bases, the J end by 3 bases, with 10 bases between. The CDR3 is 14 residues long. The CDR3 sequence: CASSLGPTDYEQYF. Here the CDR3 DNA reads TGTGCCAGCAGCTTGGGTCCGACCGACTACGAGCAGTACTTC.

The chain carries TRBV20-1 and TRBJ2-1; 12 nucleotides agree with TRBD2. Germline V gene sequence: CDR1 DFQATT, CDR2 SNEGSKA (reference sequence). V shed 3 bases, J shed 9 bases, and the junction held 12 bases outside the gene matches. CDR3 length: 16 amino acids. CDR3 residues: CSASSLAGGPGIEQFF. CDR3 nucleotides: TGCAGTGCTAGTTCGCTAGCGGGGGGGCCGGGGATTGAGCAGTTCTTC.

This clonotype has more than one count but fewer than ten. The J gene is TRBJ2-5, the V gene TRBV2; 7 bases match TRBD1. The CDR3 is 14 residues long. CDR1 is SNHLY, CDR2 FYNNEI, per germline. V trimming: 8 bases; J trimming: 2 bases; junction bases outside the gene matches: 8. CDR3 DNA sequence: TGTGCCAGCTCACCGGGACAGCAGCAAGAGACCCAGTACTTC. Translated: CASSPGQQQETQYF.

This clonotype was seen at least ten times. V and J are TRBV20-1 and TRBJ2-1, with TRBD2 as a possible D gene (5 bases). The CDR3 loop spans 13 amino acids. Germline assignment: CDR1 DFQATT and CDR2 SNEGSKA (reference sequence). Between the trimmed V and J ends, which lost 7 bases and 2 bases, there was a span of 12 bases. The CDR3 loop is CSGAGEPYNEQFF. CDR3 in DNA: TGCAGTGGAGCCGGGGAGCCCTACAATGAGCAGTTCTTC.

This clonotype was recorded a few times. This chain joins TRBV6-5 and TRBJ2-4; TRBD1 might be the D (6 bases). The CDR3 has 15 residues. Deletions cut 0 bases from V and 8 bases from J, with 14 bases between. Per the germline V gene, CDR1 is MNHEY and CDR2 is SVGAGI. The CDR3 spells CASSYSMGARDIQYF. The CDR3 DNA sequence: TGTGCCAGCAGTTACTCGATGGGGGCGCGGGACATTCAGTACTTC.

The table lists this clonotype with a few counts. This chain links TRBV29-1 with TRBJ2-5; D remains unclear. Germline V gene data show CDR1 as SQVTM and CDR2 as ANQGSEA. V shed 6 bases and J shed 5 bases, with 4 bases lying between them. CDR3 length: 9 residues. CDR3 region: CSVPETQYF. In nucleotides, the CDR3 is TGCAGCGTCCCCGAGACCCAGTACTTC.

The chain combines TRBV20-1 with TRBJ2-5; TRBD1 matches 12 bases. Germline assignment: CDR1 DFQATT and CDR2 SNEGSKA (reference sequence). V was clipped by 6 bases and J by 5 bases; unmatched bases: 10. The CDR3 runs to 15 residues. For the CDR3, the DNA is TGCAGTGCCGAGGCCGGGACAGGGGGCTCGGAGACCCAGTACTTC. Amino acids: CSAEAGTGGSETQYF.

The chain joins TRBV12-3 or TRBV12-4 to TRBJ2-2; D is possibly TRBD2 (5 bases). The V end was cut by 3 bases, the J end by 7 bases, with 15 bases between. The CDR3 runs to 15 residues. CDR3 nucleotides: TGTGCCAGCAGTTTCTCCGGACCTGGGAGCGGGGAGCTGTTTTTT. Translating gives CASSFSGPGSGELFF.

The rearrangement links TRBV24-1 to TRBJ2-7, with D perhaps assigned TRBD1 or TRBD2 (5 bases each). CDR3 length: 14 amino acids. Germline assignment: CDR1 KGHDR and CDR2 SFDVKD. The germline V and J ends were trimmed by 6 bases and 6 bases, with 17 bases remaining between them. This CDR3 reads CATSPDGLRGEQYF. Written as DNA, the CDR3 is TGTGCCACCAGTCCTGACGGGCTGAGGGGCGAGCAGTACTTC.

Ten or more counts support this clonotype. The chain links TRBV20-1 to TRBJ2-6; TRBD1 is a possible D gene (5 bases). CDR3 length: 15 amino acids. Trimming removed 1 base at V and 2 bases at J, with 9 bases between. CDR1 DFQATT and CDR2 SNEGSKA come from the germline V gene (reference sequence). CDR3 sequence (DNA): TGCAGTGCTAGAGGTCTAGGGGCTGGGGCCAACGTCCTGACTTTC. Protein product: CSARGLGAGANVLTF.